These T cell receptor beta chains were read from a single sample in a study of identical twins. MiXCR, applied by TCRdb to the 5' RACE reads, yields one record per CDR3 protein. Among about 690,000 distinct CDR3 sequences listed, 6.1% were seen once. Sequencing was done on a sample of naive T cells sorted from blood. These receptors were taken from a man between 18 and 35 years old in good health. CDR3s include the opening cysteine and the closing phenylalanine or tryptophan. The order of the fields is J gene, clone size, V gene, D gene, CDR3 DNA, CDR3 protein. A D gene is named only where the DNA matches it firmly. Expanded clones are given a class, and other clones once, few, many or no size at all.

>TRBJ2-2|few|TRBV7-9|TRBD2
TGTGCCAGCAGCGGTAGCGGGAGGGCCGTCGTCGGGGAGCTGTTTTTT
CASSGSGRAVVGELFF
>TRBJ2-7|many|TRBV20-1|.
TGCAGTGCTAGTTTGCCGCCCGAGCAGTACTTC
CSASLPPEQYF
>TRBJ1-2|.|TRBV9|.
TGTGCCAGCAGCGCGCCGGGGAGGGGCTATGGCTACACCTTC
CASSAPGRGYGYTF
>TRBJ2-7|many|TRBV5-1|.
TGCGCCAGCAGCTCGGGACAATACTACGAGCAGTACTTC
CASSSGQYYEQYF
>TRBJ2-7|.|TRBV7-2|.
TGTGCCAGCAGTCCCCGGACGGCAGCCGTAAATGGATTCGAGCAGTACTTC
CASSPRTAAVNGFEQYF
>TRBJ1-4|many|TRBV9|.
TGTGCCAGCAGTCCCGGGCCCCTTGGTGGAGAAAAACTGTTTTTT
CASSPGPLGGEKLFF
>TRBJ2-1|few|TRBV30|.
TGTGCCTGGAGTGGCCGGGTGATCTACAATGAGCAGTTCTTC
CAWSGRVIYNEQFF
>TRBJ2-2|many|TRBV12-3/TRBV12-4|TRBD2
TGTGCCAGCGACCCCGGGACTAGTATTACCGGGGAGCTGTTTTTT
CASDPGTSITGELFF
>TRBJ2-5|many|TRBV10-1|.
TGCGCCAGCAGTGATCAGGCCTCCGGGCCCCAAGAGACCCAGTACTTC
CASSDQASGPQETQYF
>TRBJ2-1|few|TRBV12-3/TRBV12-4|.
TGTGCCAGCAGTTTACAGGGGGGCGGGCCCTACAATGAGCAGTTCTTC
CASSLQGGGPYNEQFF
>TRBJ2-7|many|TRBV20-1|TRBD2
TGCAGTGCTAGAGTGGCGGGAGTATTCTACGAGCAGTACTTC
CSARVAGVFYEQYF
>TRBJ2-7|.|TRBV18|TRBD1
TGTGCCAGCTCACTTTCAGGGGGCCTCACCTACGAGCAGTACTTC
CASSLSGGLTYEQYF
>TRBJ2-1|few|TRBV29-1|.
TGCAGCGTTGAGTTTAGAGTACGTGAGCAGTTCTTC
CSVEFRVREQFF
>TRBJ1-1|many|TRBV7-3|.
TGTGCCAGCAGCTTTGGCTCGAACACTGAAGCTTTCTTT
CASSFGSNTEAFF
>TRBJ2-5|many|TRBV5-1|.
TGCGCCAGCAGGGCAGGAGCCCAAGAGACCCAGTACTTC
CASRAGAQETQYF
>TRBJ1-2|many|TRBV20-1|.
TGCAGTGCTAGAATCGCCCAGATTCGGGACTACACCTTC
CSARIAQIRDYTF
>TRBJ2-1|few|TRBV7-3|TRBD2
TGTGCCAGCAGCTTAACGGGACTAGCTGATGAGCAGTTCTTC
CASSLTGLADEQFF
>TRBJ2-7|.|TRBV5-6|.
TGTGCCAGCAGCAGGGGACTGGAACCCTACGAGCAGTACTTC
CASSRGLEPYEQYF
>TRBJ2-3|many|TRBV30|.
TGTGCCTGGAGTGTACGGAGTTCCGGGAGATGGGGGACGCAGTATTTT
CAWSVRSSGRWGTQYF
>TRBJ2-3|many|TRBV4-2|TRBD2
TGTGCCAGCAGCCAAGACGGACTAGCAGAAGATACGCAGTATTTT
CASSQDGLAEDTQYF
>TRBJ2-1|.|TRBV27|TRBD2
TGTGCCAGCAGCCCTAGCGGACCTAGGGATGAGCAGTTCTTC
CASSPSGPRDEQFF
>TRBJ2-1|many|TRBV6-2/TRBV6-3|TRBD2
TGTGCCATAAGCGGGGGGAGCTCCTACAATGAGCAGTTCTTC
CAISGGSSYNEQFF
>TRBJ2-5|many|TRBV29-1|TRBD2
TGCAGCGTTGAAGGTCCGACTAGCGGGAGTCAAGAGACCCAGTACTTC
CSVEGPTSGSQETQYF
>TRBJ1-1|many|TRBV20-1|.
TGCAGTCCCAGCTCGGGCACTGAAGCTTTCTTT
CSPSSGTEAFF
>TRBJ2-6|few|TRBV5-1|.
TGCGCCAGCAGCTTGAAGGAGTCTGGGGCCAACGTCCTGACTTTC
CASSLKESGANVLTF
>TRBJ2-1|many|TRBV5-1|.
TGCGCCAGCACCTACCGTAGCGGAACCTTCTCCTACAATGAGCAGTTCTTC
CASTYRSGTFSYNEQFF
>TRBJ2-7|few|TRBV6-1|TRBD1
TGTGCCAGCGACCGGGACAGGGACTACGAGCAGTACTTC
CASDRDRDYEQYF
>TRBJ2-1|many|TRBV6-6|.
TGTGCCAGCAGTCAACGGCAGGGCAATGAGCAGTTCTTC
CASSQRQGNEQFF
>TRBJ1-1|.|TRBV5-1|.
TGCGCCAGCAGCCCGTATTCGTCGACGAACACTGAAGCTTTCTTT
CASSPYSSTNTEAFF
>TRBJ2-5|few|TRBV10-3|.
TGTGCCATCAGTTCCCCGGACGGGGAGACCCAGTACTTC
CAISSPDGETQYF
>TRBJ2-1|few|TRBV28|.
TGTGCCAGCAGCCTAACAGGGAACCGGGGGAATGAGCAGTTCTTC
CASSLTGNRGNEQFF
>TRBJ2-3|many|TRBV24-1|TRBD2
TGTGCCACCAGTGACCGGAGCGGGAGCGACCAAGATACGCAGTATTTT
CATSDRSGSDQDTQYF
>TRBJ2-3|.|TRBV5-4|.
TGTGCCAGCAGCCCGCAAGAGAGACTAAACCAGCAGTATTTT
CASSPQERLNQQYF
>TRBJ2-4|many|TRBV10-2|.
TGCGCCAGCAGTCCTAATAGCATTCAGTACTTC
CASSPNSIQYF
>TRBJ2-3|.|TRBV7-9|.
TGTGCCAGCAGCATTAGCGGAGCACCTAGCACAGATACGCAGTATTTT
CASSISGAPSTDTQYF
>TRBJ2-1|.|TRBV30|TRBD2
TGTGCCTGGAGTCTGGGGGGGGAGGGAGTGGGAAATGAGCAGTTCTTC
CAWSLGGEGVGNEQFF
>TRBJ1-5|.|TRBV28|TRBD1
TGTGCCAGCAGTTTATGGGACAGGGGGCAAGACAATCAGCCCCAGCATTTT
CASSLWDRGQDNQPQHF
>TRBJ2-1|many|TRBV5-1|.
TGCGCCAGCAGCTTGGTTTGGGATTACAATGAGCAGTTCTTC
CASSLVWDYNEQFF
>TRBJ1-5|.|TRBV11-2|.
TGTGCCAGCAGCTTAGAAGGGGGGCCTGGGGGCAATCAGCCCCAGCATTTT
CASSLEGGPGGNQPQHF
>TRBJ2-1|few|TRBV29-1|.
TGCAGCGTTGACTCTCCCAAGGTGGGACTTCGGCAGTTCTTC
CSVDSPKVGLRQFF
>TRBJ1-4|.|TRBV11-2|.
TGTGCCAGCAGCTTAGGCCAGGGTTGGGAAAAACTGTTTTTT
CASSLGQGWEKLFF
>TRBJ2-7|.|TRBV7-8|.
TGTGCCAGCAGCTTCGGATACTCCTCCTACGAGCAGTACTTC
CASSFGYSSYEQYF
>TRBJ2-4|many|TRBV6-1|.
TGTGCCAGCAGTGGGAAGGGGGACCTAAAAAAAAACATTCAGTACTTC
CASSGKGDLKKNIQYF
>TRBJ2-2|many|TRBV7-9|TRBD2
TGTGCCAGCAGCTTAGGGGGCCTAGCGGGAAACACCGGGGAGCTGTTTTTT
CASSLGGLAGNTGELFF
>TRBJ2-2|few|TRBV10-2|TRBD2
TGCGCCACCCCAATCTCGGGAGGCACCGGGGAGCTGTTTTTT
CATPISGGTGELFF
>TRBJ2-3|few|TRBV9|TRBD2
TGTGCCAGCAGCCCCGCTAGCGGGAGAACAGATACGCAGTATTTT
CASSPASGRTDTQYF
>TRBJ2-2|many|TRBV5-1|.
TGCGCCAGCAACGGCCGTATGCCCCCGGGGACCGGGGAGCTGTTTTTT
CASNGRMPPGTGELFF
>TRBJ2-7|many|TRBV10-3|TRBD2
TGTGCCATGAGCTCCGGGGGACTAGCGGGAGCTAGCACCTACGAGCAGTACTTC
CAMSSGGLAGASTYEQYF
>TRBJ2-5|many|TRBV12-3/TRBV12-4|.
TGTGCCAGCAGCTTACGTCGGGAGGAGACCCAGTACTTC
CASSLRREETQYF
>TRBJ2-3|few|TRBV5-1|.
TGCGCCAGCAGCTTGGCACCGGGGGTGGGCGCAGATACGCAGTATTTT
CASSLAPGVGADTQYF
>TRBJ2-1|many|TRBV6-5|.
TGTGCCAGCAGTTACCGGAGAGAGCAGTTCTTC
CASSYRREQFF